These 5 T cell receptor beta chains were all obtained from the same sample, sequenced in a study of identical twins. TCRdb reprocessed the 5' RACE reads with MiXCR, giving one entry per CDR3 protein. The sample lists more than 200,000 distinct CDR3 sequences; around 10% were seen once. Sequenced sample: memory (CD45RO+) T cells sorted from blood. These receptors were taken from a woman in her late teens or twenties in good health.

This clonotype showed up just a few times. The gene calls are TRBV5-1 and TRBJ2-4, with D perhaps being TRBD1 or TRBD2 (6 bases each). Germline V gene lookup returns CDR1 SGHRS and CDR2 YFSETQ. There are 18 residues in the CDR3. The V end lost 4 bases, the J end lost 2 bases, and 22 bases lay between the germline ends. CDR3 in DNA: TGCGCCAGCAGCGCGTTCCCCCCGGGGGCCCCAACCAAAAACATTCAGTACTTC. Its translation is CASSAFPPGAPTKNIQYF.

This clonotype was observed a handful of times. The J gene is TRBJ2-2, the V gene TRBV2, with D uncertain. The CDR3 spans 16 residues. The germline V and J ends were trimmed by 4 bases and 7 bases, with 19 bases remaining between them. Germline V lookup: CDR1 SNHLY, CDR2 FYNNEI. CDR3: CASSALAILDGGELFF. The CDR3 nucleotides are TGTGCCAGCAGTGCTTTGGCGATATTGGATGGCGGGGAGCTGTTTTTT.

This clonotype was observed a handful of times. V gene TRBV20-1 combines with J gene TRBJ2-3; no clear D. The CDR3 spans 12 residues. Trimming took 3 bases from V and 4 from J, leaving 8 bases between them. CDR1 and CDR2 from the germline V gene are DFQATT and SNEGSKA (reference sequence). CDR3 residues: CSASNGPDTQYF. Here the CDR3 DNA reads TGCAGTGCTAGCAACGGGCCAGATACGCAGTATTTT.

The chain employs TRBV12-3 or TRBV12-4 and TRBJ1-4; D may be TRBD1 (5 bases). The V and J ends lost 4 bases and 3 bases respectively, with 12 bases between them. This CDR3 is built from 15 residues. In DNA, the CDR3 is TGTGCCAGCAGTTCCTCGACAGCTTCTAATGAAAAACTGTTTTTT. Residues: CASSSSTASNEKLFF.

The chain carries TRBV30 and TRBJ2-5; TRBD2 aligns across 7 bases. V shed 3 bases and J 2 bases; nucleotides not matched to a gene: 6. This CDR3 comprises 14 residues. Germline V lookup: CDR1 GTSNPN, CDR2 SVGIG (reference sequence). Written as DNA, the CDR3 is TGTGCCTGGAGCTGGGGGGGGAGGCAAGAGACCCAGTACTTC. This encodes CAWSWGGRQETQYF.